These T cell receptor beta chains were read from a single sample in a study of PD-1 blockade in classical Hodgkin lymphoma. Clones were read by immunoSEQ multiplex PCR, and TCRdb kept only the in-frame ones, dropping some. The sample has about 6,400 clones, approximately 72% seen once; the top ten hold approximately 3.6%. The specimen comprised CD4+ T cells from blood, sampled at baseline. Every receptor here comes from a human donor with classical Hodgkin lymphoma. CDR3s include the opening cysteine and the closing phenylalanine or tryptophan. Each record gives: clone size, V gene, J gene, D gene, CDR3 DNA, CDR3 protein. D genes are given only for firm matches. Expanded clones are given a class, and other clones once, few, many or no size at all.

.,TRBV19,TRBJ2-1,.,TGTGCCAGTAGTAGACTGGCCCTCTACAATGAGCAGTTCTTC,CASSRLALYNEQFF
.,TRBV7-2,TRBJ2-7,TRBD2,TGTGCCAGCAGCTTAGCGGGACTAGCGGGGGACCCCTACGAGCAGTACTTC,CASSLAGLAGDPYEQYF
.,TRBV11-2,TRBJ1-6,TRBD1,TGTGCCAGCACCCTGGGGGACAGATATGCACCCCTCCACTTT,CASTLGDRYAPLHF
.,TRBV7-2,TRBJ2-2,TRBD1,TGTGCCAGCAGCTTCTTACAGGGGGCGGACACCGGGGAGCTGTTTTTT,CASSFLQGADTGELFF
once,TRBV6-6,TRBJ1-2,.,TGTGCCAGCAGTTACGAAGGACGGGGCTACACCTTC,CASSYEGRGYTF
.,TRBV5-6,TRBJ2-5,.,TGTGCCAGCAGCCCTCAGGGCTACGGGACCCAGTACTTC,CASSPQGYGTQYF
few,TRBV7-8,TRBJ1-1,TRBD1,TGTGCCAGCAGCTTAGTCAGGACAGGGGACACTGAAGCTTTCTTT,CASSLVRTGDTEAFF
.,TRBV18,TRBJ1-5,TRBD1,TGTGCCAGCTCACTCGGACAGGTCGGGCAGCCCCAGCATTTT,CASSLGQVGQPQHF
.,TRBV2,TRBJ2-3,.,TGTGCCAGCAGGAAGGAGTTGACGGCCAGCACAGATACGCAGTATTTT,CASRKELTASTDTQYF
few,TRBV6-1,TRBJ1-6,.,TGTGCCAGCAGATTTATTATGGATTCACCCCTCCACTTT,CASRFIMDSPLHF
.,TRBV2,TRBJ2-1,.,TGTGCCAGCAGCTGGTGGGATGAGCAGTTCTTC,CASSWWDEQFF
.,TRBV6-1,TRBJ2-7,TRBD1,TGTGCCAGCATTCCGACAGGGGAGAGGGGTTACGAGCAGTACTTC,CASIPTGERGYEQYF
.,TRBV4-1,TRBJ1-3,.,TGCGCCAGCAGCCATCCAGGAGGGGGGGCGTATGGAAACACCATATATTTT,CASSHPGGGAYGNTIYF
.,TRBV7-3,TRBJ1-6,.,TGTGCCAGCAGCTTAACCGGCCCTTCACCCCTCCACTTT,CASSLTGPSPLHF
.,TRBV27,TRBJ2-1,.,TGTGCCAGCAGTTTAACGAGGACTACTTACAATGAGCAGTTCTTC,CASSLTRTTYNEQFF
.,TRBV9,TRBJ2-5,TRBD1,TGTGCCAGCAGCTTCTCCAGGGGGTTCGGAGAGACCCAGTACTTC,CASSFSRGFGETQYF
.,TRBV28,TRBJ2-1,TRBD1,TGTGCCAGCAGCGGACAGGCATCCTACAATGAGCAGTTCTTC,CASSGQASYNEQFF
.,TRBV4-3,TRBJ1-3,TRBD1,TGCGCCAGCAGCGTAGGACAGGGAGCTGGAAACACCATATATTTT,CASSVGQGAGNTIYF
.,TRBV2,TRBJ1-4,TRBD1,TGTGCCAGCAGTCCCTTGACTGACAGGGATGGCGAAAAACTGTTTTTT,CASSPLTDRDGEKLFF
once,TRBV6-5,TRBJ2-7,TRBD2,TGTGCCAGCAGTTACCCGGGGGGCTCCTACGAGCAGTACTTC,CASSYPGGSYEQYF
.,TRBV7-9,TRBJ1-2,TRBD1,TGTGCCAGCAGCTTACCATACCAGGGGGGGCGCGGCTACACCTTC,CASSLPYQGGRGYTF
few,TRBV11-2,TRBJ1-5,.,TGTGCCAGCGCTGGAACAGGCCAGCCCCAGCATTTT,CASAGTGQPQHF
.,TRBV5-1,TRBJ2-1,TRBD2,TGCGCCAGCAGCTTATGGGCGGGGGAATCCTACAATGAGCAGTTCTTC,CASSLWAGESYNEQFF
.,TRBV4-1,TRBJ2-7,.,TGCGCCAGCAGCCACGGGGGTTGGGGGAGGTACGAGCAGTACTTC,CASSHGGWGRYEQYF
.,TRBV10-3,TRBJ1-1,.,TGTGCCATCAGTGGGTTCGGACAGCCAAACACTGAAGCTTTCTTT,CAISGFGQPNTEAFF
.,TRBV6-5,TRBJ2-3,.,TGTGCCAGCAGTTACCCGGGAGATACGCAGTATTTT,CASSYPGDTQYF
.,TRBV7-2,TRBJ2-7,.,TGTGCCAGCAGCTTAGCGGGATTTAGTGGGGACGAGCAGTACTTC,CASSLAGFSGDEQYF
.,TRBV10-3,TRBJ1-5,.,TGTGCCGCGCGGGCCCCCCAGGGTCCCCAGCATTTT,CAARAPQGPQHF
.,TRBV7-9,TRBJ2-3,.,TGTGCCAGCAATTCCCAGGGGTATTTT,CASNSQGYF
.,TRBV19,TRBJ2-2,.,TGTGCCAGTAGTAGACAACCGAACACCGGGGAGCTGTTTTTT,CASSRQPNTGELFF
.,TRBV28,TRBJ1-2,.,TGTGCCAGCACCGAGGGGGTGGGCTATGGCTACACCTTC,CASTEGVGYGYTF
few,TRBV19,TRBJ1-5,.,TGTGCCAGTATAGAGGGTTATGGCAATCAGCCCCAGCATTTT,CASIEGYGNQPQHF
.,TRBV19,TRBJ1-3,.,TGTGCCAGTAGCTTACAGGGCCCTGGAAACACCATATATTTT,CASSLQGPGNTIYF
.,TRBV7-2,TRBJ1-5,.,TGTGCCAGCAGCCTTGACAATAGCAATCAGCCCCAGCATTTT,CASSLDNSNQPQHF
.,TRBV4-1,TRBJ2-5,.,TGCGCCAGCAGCCAGCCTCCCGGGACGGGGGAGACCCAGTACTTC,CASSQPPGTGETQYF
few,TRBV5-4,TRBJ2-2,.,TGTGCCAGCAGCTTGGGTCGGGGGCTGAAGACCGGGGAGCTGTTTTTT,CASSLGRGLKTGELFF
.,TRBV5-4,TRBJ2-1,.,TGTGCCAGCAGCCATCGCCGAAAAATGCAGGGGTGGATGAATGAGCAGTTCTTC,CASSHRRKMQGWMNEQFF
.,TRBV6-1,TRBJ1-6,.,TGTGCCAGCAGGTTAGATTCACCCCTCCACTTT,CASRLDSPLHF
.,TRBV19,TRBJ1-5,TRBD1,TGTGCCAGTACCCACAGGGGTAATCAGCCCCAGCATTTT,CASTHRGNQPQHF
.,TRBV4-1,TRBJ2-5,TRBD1,TGCGCCAGCAGCCAAGAAGACAGGGGGCAAGAGACCCAGTACTTC,CASSQEDRGQETQYF
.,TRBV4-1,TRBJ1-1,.,TGCGCCAGCAGCCAAGGGAGGGACTTTAACACTGAAGCTTTCTTT,CASSQGRDFNTEAFF
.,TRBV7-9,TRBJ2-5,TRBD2,TGTGCCAGCAGCTACCCTAGCGGGGGGGTGGATGAGACCCAGTACTTC,CASSYPSGGVDETQYF
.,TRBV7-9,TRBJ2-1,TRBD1,TGTGCCAGCAGCCCGGGACAGGGGGCGAGTAATGAGCAGTTCTTC,CASSPGQGASNEQFF
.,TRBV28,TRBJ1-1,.,TGTGCCGTGGCGGGAGAAACTTACCGCTACACTGAAGCTTTCTTT,CAVAGETYRYTEAFF
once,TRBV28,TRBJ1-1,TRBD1,TGTGCCAGCAGTTTATCCCCCGGGACAGCGAACACTGAAGCTTTCTTT,CASSLSPGTANTEAFF